This TCR beta chain was sequenced in a study of blood T cell repertoires in COVID-19. For the study at large: Samples of COVID-19 (acute and convalescent) were obtained from the United States, Italy and Spain. Sample material is recorded as cDNA or gDNA derived from T cells, B-cell-depleted T cells, or PBMCs.

The CDR3 length is 15 residues. Germline CDR1 is SGHVS and CDR2 is FQNEAQ. The junction had 4 bases not matched to a gene; V was cut back by 2 bases and J by 3 bases. Participant age was roughly 18 to 100 years, and participants resided in around 24 US areas. Source study methods: Reference gene primer amplification yielded estimated nucleated cell counts. TCRdb's table, derived via immunoSEQ multiplex PCR, lists solely in-frame clones and lacks some. That table is the source of V, J and clone size, and D and trimming were worked out from the DNA. Among around 240,000 clones, around 86% were seen once, and the ten largest hold more than 2%.

The source material was PBMCs or T cells enriched from blood (not recorded which). This clonotype was obtained from a woman aged 45-60 years who had recovered from COVID-19. The chain recombines TRBV7-8 with TRBJ2-3; 8 positions match TRBD2. CDR3 in amino acids: CASSLRRGGTDTQYF. The CDR3 DNA sequence: TGTGCCAGCAGCTTACGTCGGGGGGGGACAGATACGCAGTATTTT.